This TCR beta chain is drawn from a study of chemoradiotherapy in HPV16-positive cancers. Findings of the study overall: During treatment, candidate HPV-specific clones and E7-related motifs expanded in tumor. The functional HPV-specific definition rests on just a couple of HPV16-positive patients. Better recurrence-free survival went with HPV-responsive T-cell expansion in HPV16-positive patients.

A word on this clone: Its antigen is unidentified.

TCRdb's table, derived via immunoSEQ multiplex PCR, lists solely in-frame clones and lacks some. In the table there are some 20,000 clones, roughly 66% of which are singletons. Samples were taken several times over chemoradiotherapy. Trimming took off 2 bases at V and 1 base at J, with 11 bases between the two ends. The germline gives CDR1 MDHEN, CDR2 SYDVKM. The CDR3 covers 15 residues. This clonotype was sampled from a human donor with HPV-associated anogenital cancer. V usage is TRBV28 and J usage is TRBJ1-1; D gene unclear. Sample acquisition took place from a patient who underwent chemoradiotherapy. CDR3 sequence reads: CASSLVTTRNTEAFF. DNA for the CDR3: TGTGCCAGCAGTTTAGTAACGACCCGGAACACTGAAGCTTTCTTT. Looking up the rest from reference TRBV28 and TRBJ1-1 gives the full variable domain: DVKVTQSSRYLVKRTGEKVFLECVQDMDHENMFWYRQDPGLGLRLIYFSYDVKMKEKGDIPEGYSVSREKKERFSLILESASTNQTSMYLCASSLVTTRNTEAFFGQGTRLTVV.